The 14 T cell receptor beta chains listed next were all sequenced from one sample in a study of cytomegalovirus exposure and HLA in healthy donors. Produced via immunoSEQ multiplex PCR; TCRdb's table is partial and in-frame only. Of about 58,000 clones in the sample, about 92% were seen once. The sample taken for sequencing was PBMCs. The receptors stem from a man in his late teens or twenties in good health and CMV-seronegative.

This clone came up once. V and J are TRBV18 and TRBJ1-1, with a weak D call TRBD1 (6 bases). Trimming removed 1 base from V and 2 bases from J, with 14 bases in between. The CDR3 has 16 residues. Germline CDR1 is KGHSH and CDR2 is LQKENI. Here the CDR3 reads CASSPLDLTGNTEAFF. The CDR3 bases are TGTGCCAGCTCACCACTAGATCTGACAGGTAACACTGAAGCTTTCTTT.

The genes are TRBV9 and TRBJ2-2; 9 bases map to TRBD1. The CDR3 contains 14 residues. Germline assignment: CDR1 SGDLS and CDR2 YYNGEE. J gave up 7 bases and V 3 bases, and 4 bases lay outside the gene matches. CDR3 sequence reads: CASSDYRGHGELFF. The CDR3 nucleotides read TGTGCCAGCAGCGACTACAGGGGGCACGGGGAGCTGTTTTTT.

This clone appeared once. The CDR3 spells CASSLSPPGGNEKLFF. The CDR3 nucleotides are TGTGCCAGCAGTTTATCTCCCCCGGGAGGTAATGAAAAACTGTTTTTT. The gene calls are TRBV27 and TRBJ1-4; no definite D call. The CDR3 length is 16 residues. Germline lookup yields CDR1 MNHEY and CDR2 SMNVEV (reference sequence). The germline V and J ends were trimmed by 0 bases and 4 bases, with 12 bases remaining between them.

The V and J genes are TRBV4-1 and TRBJ2-5, with 10 nucleotides matching TRBD2. Near its end, the DNA agrees better with TRBJ2-7, so the J call may be wrong. Germline CDR1 reads MGHRA; CDR2 reads YSYEKL. The CDR3 extends over 15 amino acids. The CDR3 loop is CASSQAGTSAYEQYF. Here the CDR3 DNA reads TGCGCCAGCAGCCAAGCCGGGACTAGCGCTTACGAGCAGTACTTC.

DNA for the CDR3: TGTGCCAGCAAGGGTGGGAGGGCCTACGAGCAGTACTTC. Protein product: CASKGGRAYEQYF. The rearrangement uses TRBV2 and TRBJ2-7; 7 bases fit TRBD2. Trimming at V came to 7 bases and at J to 2 bases, leaving 5 bases not matched to a gene. Germline CDR1 reads SNHLY; CDR2 reads FYNNEI. The CDR3 is 13 amino acids.

J is TRBJ2-2 and V is TRBV2; 7 nucleotides line up with TRBD2. The trim removed 7 bases at V and 6 bases at J, leaving 11 bases unmatched. The CDR3 length is 15 residues. Looked up from germline, CDR1 is SNHLY and CDR2 is FYNNEI. CDR3 sequence: CASIGGKLGAGELFF. The CDR3 DNA is TGTGCCAGCATCGGGGGGAAATTGGGTGCCGGGGAGCTGTTTTTT.

This clone was found a few times. This chain connects TRBV4-1 to TRBJ2-1, with TRBD2 as a possible D gene (5 bases). Deletions cut 5 bases from V and 10 bases from J, with 15 bases between. Per germline, CDR1 MGHRA and CDR2 YSYEKL. The CDR3 has 13 amino acids. CDR3 protein: CASSDMELGEQFF. CDR3 bases: TGCGCCAGCAGCGACATGGAACTAGGGGAGCAGTTCTTC.

This chain connects TRBV18 to TRBJ2-5; TRBD1 agrees at 7 bases. Germline lookup yields CDR1 KGHSH and CDR2 LQKENI. The ends lost 8 bases at V and 4 bases at J; junction bases unmatched: 4. This CDR3 has 12 residues. The chain's CDR3 is CASQPGGETQYF. CDR3 DNA: TGTGCCAGCCAGCCAGGGGGAGAGACCCAGTACTTC. Variable domain in full (rest from reference TRBV18 and TRBJ2-5): NAGVMQNPRHLVRRRGQEARLRCSPMKGHSHVYWYRQLPEEGLKFMVYLQKENIIDESGMPKERFSAEFPKEGPSILRIQQVVRGDSAAYFCASQPGGETQYFGPGTRLLVL.

The chain couples TRBV4-3 to TRBJ1-1; a possible D gene is TRBD1 (6 bases). The CDR3 contains 14 residues. The germline gives CDR1 LGHNA, CDR2 YSLEER. V lost 0 bases to trimming and J lost 7 bases, with 12 bases between them. The CDR3 loop reads CASSQDRGGIEAFF. CDR3 coding DNA: TGCGCCAGCAGCCAAGACAGGGGTGGCATTGAAGCTTTCTTT.

This CDR3 is CASSSDRFTDTQYF. The CDR3 DNA follows: TGTGCCAGCAGCTCAGACAGGTTCACAGATACGCAGTATTTT. The chain couples TRBV7-6 to TRBJ2-3; tentatively, D is TRBD1 (6 bases). The CDR3 loop spans 14 amino acids. The V gene's germline CDR1 is SGHVS and CDR2 FNYEAQ. V was clipped by 4 bases and J by 2 bases, with 10 bases between them. The variable domain in full, completed from reference TRBV7-6 and TRBJ2-3, reads GAGVSQSPRYKVTKRGQDVALRCDPISGHVSLYWYRQALGQGPEFLTYFNYEAQQDKSGLPNDRFSAERPEGSISTLTIQRTEQRDSAMYRCASSSDRFTDTQYFGPGTRLTVL.

The rearrangement joins TRBV18 to TRBJ2-1, with 11 bases aligning to TRBD2. The germline gives CDR1 KGHSH, CDR2 LQKENI. V gave up 3 bases and J gave up 7 bases; unmatched junction bases: 5. The CDR3 covers 15 residues. CDR3: CASSPSLAGGNEQFF. The CDR3 bases are TGTGCCAGCTCACCGTCGCTAGCGGGAGGAAATGAGCAGTTCTTC.

The V gene is TRBV27, the J gene TRBJ2-1, with D possibly matching TRBD1 (6 bases). Germline CDR1 and CDR2: MNHEY and SMNVEV (reference sequence). The V end lost 5 bases, the J end lost 5 bases, and 10 bases lay between the germline ends. This CDR3 has 13 residues. The CDR3 here is CASSPDRDNEQFF. DNA of the CDR3: TGTGCCAGCAGTCCGGACAGAGACAATGAGCAGTTCTTC.

The V and J genes are TRBV28 and TRBJ1-2; D unclear. Germline V gene sequence: CDR1 MDHEN, CDR2 SYDVKM. CDR3 length equals 15 residues. Trimming took off 4 bases at V and 6 bases at J, with 18 bases between the two ends. CDR3 loop: CASSSPGELTDGYTF. The CDR3 region has the DNA TGTGCCAGCAGTTCTCCGGGAGAACTAACCGATGGCTACACCTTC.

This clone came up once. The chain links TRBV10-3 to TRBJ2-1; possible D gene TRBD2, 5 bases. The germline V gene has CDR1 ENHRY and CDR2 SYGVKD. CDR3 length equals 15 residues. Deletions cut 4 bases from V and 0 bases from J, with 10 bases between. The CDR3 region is CAISVLGSSYNEQFF. The DNA of the CDR3 is TGTGCCATCAGTGTTCTGGGGAGCTCCTACAATGAGCAGTTCTTC.